Listed below are T cell receptor beta chains from one sample, sequenced in a study of blood T cell repertoires in COVID-19. Sequencing used immunoSEQ multiplex PCR; TCRdb keeps in-frame clones, though not all of them. The table has approximately 190,000 clones, 84% seen once. Sequencing input: PBMCs or T cells enriched from blood (not recorded which). These receptors came from a man in his forties who had recovered from COVID-19. Both conserved end residues are part of each CDR3. D genes are given only for firm matches. A clone size is listed for some rows: how often the clone was seen (once, few, many), or a class if it is expanded.

V	size	D	J	CDR3	DNA
TRBV7-2	once	TRBD2	TRBJ2-3	CASSSGLAGSDTQYF	TGTGCCAGCAGCTCGGGACTAGCGGGGAGTGATACGCAGTATTTT
TRBV3-1/TRBV3-2	.	TRBD1	TRBJ1-1	CATASRDRNTEAFF	TGTGCCACCGCGAGCCGGGACAGGAACACTGAAGCTTTCTTT
TRBV27	.	TRBD1	TRBJ1-1	CASSLSVGTGTEAFF	TGTGCCAGCAGTTTATCAGTCGGGACAGGCACTGAAGCTTTCTTT
TRBV19	.	.	TRBJ1-5	CASSTYRGSNQPQHF	TGTGCCAGTAGTACATATAGAGGGAGCAATCAGCCCCAGCATTTT
TRBV6-6	few	.	TRBJ2-3	CATKYGIGITDTQYF	TGTGCCACCAAATACGGGATTGGGATCACAGATACGCAGTATTTT
TRBV10-3	.	TRBD1	TRBJ2-2	CAISESKRGQDTGELFF	TGTGCCATCAGTGAGTCGAAAAGGGGACAGGACACCGGGGAGCTGTTTTTT
TRBV18	.	TRBD1	TRBJ2-7	CASSGPGQGTYEQYF	TGTGCCAGCTCAGGACCGGGACAGGGAACCTACGAGCAGTACTTC
TRBV27	.	.	TRBJ2-7	CASSRDGSYEQYF	TGTGCCAGCAGCCGCGACGGGTCCTACGAGCAGTACTTC
TRBV5-1	few	TRBD1	TRBJ2-2	CASTDRGGDTGELFF	TGCGCCAGCACAGACAGGGGAGGCGACACCGGGGAGCTGTTTTTT
TRBV6-5	.	TRBD2	TRBJ2-3	CASKFVGGGADTQYF	TGTGCCAGCAAATTCGTCGGCGGGGGGGCAGATACGCAGTATTTT
TRBV3-1/TRBV3-2	.	TRBD1	TRBJ2-5	CASSQHGTGKQETQYF	TGTGCCAGCAGCCAACACGGGACAGGGAAACAAGAGACCCAGTACTTC
TRBV2	.	.	TRBJ2-3	CASSEALRGTQYF	TGTGCCAGCAGTGAAGCGCTTCGAGGTACGCAGTATTTT
TRBV3-1/TRBV3-2	.	TRBD1	TRBJ2-7	CASSQRDRSTYEQYF	TGTGCCAGCAGCCAACGGGACAGGTCAACCTACGAGCAGTACTTC
TRBV9	.	TRBD2	TRBJ2-7	CASSARLAGGSYEQYF	TGTGCCAGCAGCGCTAGACTAGCGGGTGGCTCCTACGAGCAGTACTTC
TRBV6-5	.	.	TRBJ1-2	CATSATGYGYTF	TGTGCCACTTCAGCGACCGGGTATGGCTACACCTTC
TRBV6-5	.	TRBD1	TRBJ2-7	CASIGTGGDAEQYF	TGTGCCAGCATCGGGACAGGGGGCGACGCCGAGCAGTACTTC
TRBV10-1	.	.	TRBJ1-2	CASRETERTRYGYTF	TGCGCCAGCAGGGAAACGGAAAGGACTAGGTATGGCTACACCTTC
TRBV6-1	many	TRBD2	TRBJ2-7	CASSEASSGGFEQYF	TGTGCCAGCAGTGAAGCGTCGAGCGGGGGGTTCGAGCAGTACTTC
TRBV10-3	.	.	TRBJ1-1	CAISESGRGTEAFF	TGTGCCATCAGTGAGTCTGGGAGGGGCACTGAAGCTTTCTTT
TRBV4-2	.	.	TRBJ1-5	CASSQTQRPQPQHF	TGTGCCAGCAGCCAAACCCAGAGGCCTCAGCCCCAGCATTTT
TRBV6-5	few	TRBD2	TRBJ2-3	CASSPGGPEDTQYF	TGTGCCAGCAGCCCGGGAGGGCCCGAAGATACGCAGTATTTT
TRBV6-5	once	.	TRBJ1-5	CASSYSTGRGQPQHF	TGTGCCAGCAGTTACTCGACTGGACGGGGTCAGCCCCAGCATTTT
TRBV11-2	.	.	TRBJ1-1	CASSLGLFGSGTEAFF	TGTGCCAGCAGCTTAGGGCTATTTGGGAGCGGCACTGAAGCTTTCTTT
TRBV24-1	once	TRBD2	TRBJ2-1	CATSVKRGGMGNEQFF	TGTGCCACCAGTGTAAAACGCGGGGGGATGGGGAATGAGCAGTTCTTC
TRBV5-1	.	TRBD1	TRBJ2-2	CASSWRTGVVDTGELFF	TGCGCCAGCAGCTGGCGAACAGGGGTCGTAGACACCGGGGAGCTGTTTTTT
TRBV6-1	.	.	TRBJ1-1	CASSATVQGVGTEAFF	TGTGCCAGCAGTGCCACCGTACAGGGAGTAGGGACTGAAGCTTTCTTT
TRBV18	.	TRBD1	TRBJ1-1	CASSPGGQGWTEAFF	TGTGCCAGCTCACCGGGCGGACAGGGTTGGACTGAAGCTTTCTTT
TRBV19	few	.	TRBJ1-3	CASSILRGAGNTIYF	TGTGCCAGTAGTATTTTACGGGGGGCTGGAAACACCATATATTTT
TRBV5-4	once	.	TRBJ2-1	CASSSPDNEQFF	TGTGCCAGCAGCTCCCCAGACAATGAGCAGTTCTTC
TRBV6-5	.	TRBD1	TRBJ1-6	CASQTGRDSPLHF	TGTGCCAGTCAGACAGGGAGAGATTCACCCCTCCACTTT
TRBV7-7	once	.	TRBJ2-3	CASSLDRADTQYF	TGTGCTAGCAGCTTAGACCGAGCAGATACGCAGTATTTT
TRBV5-6	.	TRBD1	TRBJ1-1	CASSLKSQGVMNTEAFF	TGTGCCAGCAGCTTGAAATCCCAGGGGGTAATGAACACTGAAGCTTTCTTT
TRBV6-5	.	TRBD1	TRBJ1-1	CASSYPGQGSEAFF	TGTGCCAGCAGTTACCCGGGACAGGGTTCTGAAGCTTTCTTT
TRBV4-3	many	.	TRBJ2-6	CASSQEEGSGANVLTF	TGCGCCAGCAGCCAAGAGGAGGGCTCTGGGGCCAACGTCCTGACTTTC
TRBV7-2	.	.	TRBJ1-6	CASSLGNRQASYNSPLHF	TGTGCCAGCAGCTTGGGGAACAGACAGGCCTCCTATAATTCACCCCTCCACTTT
TRBV13	.	.	TRBJ2-1	CASSARNAVQFF	TGTGCCAGCAGCGCCAGAAACGCAGTACAGTTCTTC
TRBV2	.	.	TRBJ2-7	CASSEQTGTIYYEQYF	TGTGCCAGCAGTGAACAAACCGGGACAATATACTACGAGCAGTACTTC
TRBV5-8	.	TRBD1	TRBJ2-7	CASSLVDRDKQYF	TGTGCCAGCAGCTTGGTGGACAGGGATAAGCAGTACTTC
TRBV15	.	TRBD1	TRBJ1-3	CATSSHTGGSGNTIYF	TGTGCCACCAGCAGCCACACAGGGGGCTCTGGAAACACCATATATTTT
TRBV11-2	once	.	TRBJ1-2	CASSEQPNYGYTF	TGTGCCAGCAGCGAACAGCCTAACTATGGCTACACCTTC
TRBV5-5	.	.	TRBJ1-1	CASSPEVRRSNTEAFF	TGTGCCAGCAGCCCCGAGGTGCGGCGGTCAAACACTGAAGCTTTCTTT
TRBV7-2	.	.	TRBJ1-6	CASSLEGQYNSPLHF	TGTGCCAGCAGCTTAGAGGGGCAGTATAATTCACCCCTCCACTTT
TRBV2	.	.	TRBJ1-6	CASVREDFYNSPLHF	TGTGCCAGTGTAAGGGAGGATTTCTATAATTCACCCCTCCACTTT
TRBV3-1/TRBV3-2	.	.	TRBJ1-2	CASSQGRETRYGYTF	TGTGCCAGCAGCCAAGGGCGGGAGACACGGTATGGCTACACCTTC
TRBV5-1	.	TRBD1	TRBJ2-5	CASSMGQSQETQYF	TGCGCCAGCAGCATGGGACAGAGCCAAGAGACCCAGTACTTC
TRBV6-1	once	.	TRBJ2-5	CASSEFSRQAQETQYF	TGTGCCAGCAGTGAATTCTCGCGACAGGCCCAAGAGACCCAGTACTTC
TRBV5-4	once	TRBD1	TRBJ2-7	CASSSWTGASEQYF	TGTGCCAGCAGCAGCTGGACAGGGGCCAGCGAGCAGTACTTC
TRBV28	.	TRBD1	TRBJ1-6	CASRRPEGTAMNSPLHF	TGTGCCAGCCGACGACCCGAGGGGACAGCGATGAATTCACCCCTCCACTTT
TRBV5-1	.	TRBD1	TRBJ1-2	CASSSIGDRDGGYTF	TGCGCCAGCAGCTCGATCGGCGACAGGGACGGGGGCTACACCTTC
TRBV6-5	.	TRBD1	TRBJ2-7	CASSRWTGSPYEQYF	TGTGCCAGCAGCCGATGGACAGGATCTCCCTACGAGCAGTACTTC
TRBV6-5	.	.	TRBJ1-5	CASRRGVDNQPQHF	TGTGCCAGCAGGCGTGGAGTCGATAATCAGCCCCAGCATTTT